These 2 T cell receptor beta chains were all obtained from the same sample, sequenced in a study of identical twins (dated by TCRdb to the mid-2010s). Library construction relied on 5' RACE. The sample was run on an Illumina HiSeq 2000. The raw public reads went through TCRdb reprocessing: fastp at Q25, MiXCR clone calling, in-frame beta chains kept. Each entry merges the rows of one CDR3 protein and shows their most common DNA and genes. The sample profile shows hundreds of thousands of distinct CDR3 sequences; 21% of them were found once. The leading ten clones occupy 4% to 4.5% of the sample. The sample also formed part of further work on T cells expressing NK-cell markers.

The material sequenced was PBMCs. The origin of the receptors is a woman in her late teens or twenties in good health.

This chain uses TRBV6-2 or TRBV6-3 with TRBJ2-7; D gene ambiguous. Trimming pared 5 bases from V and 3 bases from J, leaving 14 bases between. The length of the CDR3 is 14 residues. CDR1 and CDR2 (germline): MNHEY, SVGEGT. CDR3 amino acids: CASSGQESRYEQYF. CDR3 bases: TGTGCCAGCAGTGGTCAGGAAAGCCGCTACGAGCAGTACTTC.

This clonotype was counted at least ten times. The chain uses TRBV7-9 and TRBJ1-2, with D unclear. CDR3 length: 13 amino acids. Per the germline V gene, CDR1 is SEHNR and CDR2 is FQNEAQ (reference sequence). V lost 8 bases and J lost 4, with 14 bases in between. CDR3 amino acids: CASPASVGYGYTF. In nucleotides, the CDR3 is TGTGCCAGCCCCGCCTCGGTTGGCTATGGCTACACCTTC.